A single sample is the source of the 2 T cell receptor beta chains below, sequenced in a study of post-analysis software for immune sequencing data. Unique-molecular-identifier-tagged TCR beta cDNA libraries were used. From the PCR reads, TCRdb called clonotypes with MiXCR, one entry per CDR3 protein. Among approximately 770,000 distinct CDR3 sequences listed, 46% were seen once. Their antigens are not known. Study-level findings and limits: Elevated frequency relative to controls characterized a handful of TRBV segments in patients, TRBV5-6, TRBV5-1 and TRBV20-1 among them.

The sequencing input was blood. Every receptor here comes from a girl aged 10-17 years with multiple sclerosis.

This chain connects TRBV12-3 or TRBV12-4 to TRBJ2-3; 12 bases fit TRBD2. The CDR3 spans 16 residues. V lost 5 bases to trimming and J lost 5 bases; unmatched junction nucleotides: 8. The DNA for the CDR3 is TGTGCCAGCAGTCCCGCTAGCGGGAGGGTTGGAGATACGCAGTATTTT. Its protein product is CASSPASGRVGDTQYF.

This clonotype showed up just a few times. CDR3 region: CASRSEGIGSYEQYF. As DNA, the CDR3 is TGCGCCAGCAGATCGGAGGGAATAGGATCCTACGAGCAGTACTTC. The chain combines TRBV5-1 with TRBJ2-7, with D perhaps matching TRBD2 (6 bases). Per germline, CDR1 SGHRS and CDR2 YFSETQ. The V end lost 5 bases, the J end lost 1 base, and 16 bases lay between the germline ends. CDR3 length: 15 residues.